This T cell receptor (beta chain) is drawn from a study of blood T cell repertoires in COVID-19. Across the whole study: COVID-19 samples from acute and convalescent phases originated in the United States, Italy and Spain.

This clone is medium-sized in the sample. In the source study's methods: Nucleated cell counts were estimated from reference gene primer amplification. Profiling relied on immunoSEQ multiplex PCR, and the TCRdb table lists in-frame clones only, not all of them. That table is the source of V, J and clone size, and D and trimming were worked out from the DNA. The data hold 40,000 or so clones, with just over 90% observed a single time. The receptor was derived from a man aged 50-60 years with active COVID-19. Source material: peripheral blood.

CDR3 nucleotide sequence: TGTGCCAGCAGTTACCTTACCGGGTTCACTGAAGCTTTCTTT. Encoded protein: CASSYLTGFTEAFF. This sequence joins TRBV6-6 and TRBJ1-1; no definite D call. CDR1 is MNHNY, CDR2 SVGAGI, per germline (reference sequence). The CDR3 length is 14 residues. V was pared by 2 bases and J by 4 bases, with 11 bases between.